A selection of T cell receptor beta chains follows, all from one sample in a study of regulatory T cells in long-lasting Graves disease. MiXCR, applied by TCRdb to the multiplex PCR reads, yields one record per CDR3 protein. The sample includes 350,000 to 450,000 distinct CDR3 sequences, around 21% of them seen just once. Sequencing used peripheral blood mononuclear cells (PBMCs), obtained when the disease was refractory, from a patient treated with antithyroid drugs. The receptors come from a female donor with Graves disease. CDR3s leave out the opening cysteine and the closing phenylalanine or tryptophan. Each record gives: V gene, clone size, D gene, CDR3 protein. The D gene is left open where the match is weak. Expanded clones are given a class, and other clones once, few, many or no size at all.

V: TRBV28; size: many; D: .; CDR3: ASSPFTQASYEQY
V: TRBV28; size: many; D: .; CDR3: ASSRLSIQETQY
V: TRBV12-3/TRBV12-4; size: many; D: TRBD2; CDR3: ASSPGLGNYEQY
V: TRBV27; size: .; D: TRBD1; CDR3: ASSFPGQGANEKLC
V: TRBV29-1; size: few; D: .; CDR3: SVGVGLPSGNTIY
V: TRBV15; size: few; D: TRBD1; CDR3: ATSRDWGTTGGLTDTQY
V: TRBV7-2; size: many; D: TRBD1; CDR3: ASSSGTVTYEQY
V: TRBV5-5; size: .; D: .; CDR3: ASNLLIVGADEQY
V: TRBV14; size: .; D: .; CDR3: ASSQDGQTQETQY
V: TRBV28; size: many; D: .; CDR3: ASSFSIDETVNIQY
V: TRBV15; size: .; D: TRBD1; CDR3: ATNPAGQGPPGAF
V: TRBV7-2; size: few; D: TRBD1; CDR3: ASSRLDRGYNQPQH
V: TRBV7-9; size: .; D: TRBD2; CDR3: ASSLASGSRYEQY
V: TRBV7-8; size: few; D: .; CDR3: ASSPRHSQGNTGELF
V: TRBV5-1; size: .; D: .; CDR3: ASSLSGDPNTEAF
V: TRBV7-9; size: .; D: TRBD2; CDR3: ASSLAWGLARD
V: TRBV30; size: .; D: .; CDR3: AWTAGPVNEQF
V: TRBV20-1; size: .; D: .; CDR3: SARLGPAYINQPQH
V: TRBV20-1; size: few; D: TRBD2; CDR3: SARNGGSGGETQY
V: TRBV5-4; size: .; D: TRBD2; CDR3: ASSFSAGVYEQY
V: TRBV3-1; size: once; D: .; CDR3: ASSQGQVVTDTQY
V: TRBV10-3; size: .; D: TRBD1; CDR3: AIRAGTDFSGANVLT
V: TRBV6-1; size: .; D: TRBD1; CDR3: ASRGETGVNSPLH
V: TRBV29-1; size: few; D: .; CDR3: SVMIVNTEAF
V: TRBV5-1; size: .; D: .; CDR3: ASSFGPGQSRNTEAF
V: TRBV19; size: .; D: .; CDR3: ASLTGNQAF
V: TRBV20-1; size: .; D: TRBD1; CDR3: SAPISRGPDTQY
V: TRBV20-1; size: .; D: .; CDR3: SARDLGRSKGTQY
V: TRBV12-3/TRBV12-4; size: .; D: TRBD1; CDR3: ASRGQINEKLF
V: TRBV19; size: .; D: .; CDR3: ASSMIRAEAF
V: TRBV7-8; size: .; D: .; CDR3: ASSPDSLGDTQY
V: TRBV27; size: few; D: TRBD2; CDR3: ASSLYWRGGQETQY
V: TRBV9; size: .; D: .; CDR3: ASSLADREPTDTQY
V: TRBV19; size: .; D: .; CDR3: ASSPGSRGQETQY
V: TRBV7-9; size: .; D: .; CDR3: ASSLGIGEANQPQH
V: TRBV7-9; size: few; D: TRBD2; CDR3: ASSLSGSRDEQY
V: TRBV2; size: many; D: .; CDR3: ASSIRDTGELF
V: TRBV29-1; size: many; D: .; CDR3: SVVWGGEQY
V: TRBV2; size: many; D: .; CDR3: ASRLLSVSNNSPLH
V: TRBV14; size: .; D: TRBD1; CDR3: ASSQRDRGSYEQY
V: TRBV11-2; size: many; D: .; CDR3: ASSLDPGLEAF
V: TRBV7-9; size: .; D: .; CDR3: ASSPGTPNNEQF
V: TRBV28; size: many; D: .; CDR3: ASSFQEMNTEAF
V: TRBV30; size: many; D: .; CDR3: ASPKGGELF
V: TRBV3-1; size: many; D: .; CDR3: ASSQVKNTEAF
V: TRBV20-1; size: .; D: TRBD2; CDR3: SALAGPDEQY
V: TRBV29-1; size: .; D: .; CDR3: SVEKLADSAEQY
V: TRBV4-1; size: .; D: .; CDR3: ASSQDPRGFSTNEKLF
V: TRBV28; size: many; D: TRBD1; CDR3: ASSAGTGGSYEQY
V: TRBV18; size: many; D: .; CDR3: ASSSGGGQQETQY
V: TRBV6-5; size: many; D: TRBD2; CDR3: ASSYSGGGVGETQY
V: TRBV7-9; size: few; D: .; CDR3: ASSFKQAHEQY
V: TRBV9; size: .; D: .; CDR3: ASSVDPQGREQY